This T cell receptor (beta chain) was documented in a study of siplizumab effects on memory and regulatory T cells (dated by TCRdb to the late 2010s). Notes on the research overall: Across several responder-stimulator pairs, paired mixed lymphocyte reactions were conducted with siplizumab at 0.8 to 1 ug/mL and without drug. The study looked at the effect of siplizumab, an anti-CD2 antibody, on alloreactive T-cell subsets in allogeneic mixed lymphocyte reactions made from human PBMCs. The research as a whole found: In reactions with siplizumab, an average of roughly 70% of mappable alloreactive CD4+ clones were Treg-derived, compared with 26.9% in control reactions. The cumulative frequency of alloreactive sequences that could be traced back to unstimulated CD4+ memory T cells was significantly reduced by siplizumab. Compared with memory T cells, unstimulated naive T cells appeared more diverse, and naive cells seemed to make a substantial contribution to the alloresponse. Sequences below about 10^-5 frequency were poorly captured, so only a minor fraction of alloreactive clones could be mapped to unstimulated subsets. Whether proliferating Tregs from siplizumab cultures were suppressive was not functionally confirmed. A naive or memory phenotype could not be assigned to roughly 75-96% of proliferating CD4+ or CD8+ clones.

The method was the immunoSEQ multiplex PCR assay. Each sample had roughly 100,000 TCR templates assayed by the deep sequencing platform. Genomic DNA extracted from sorted T cells was used for TCRbeta CDR3 sequencing. The study's own analysis went as follows. Clonal analysis of TCRbeta CDR3 data was done in the R programming language. Alloreactive CD4+ and CD8+ clones were identified by comparing unstimulated samples to CFSE-low samples taken after the reaction. Regulatory or non-regulatory origin of alloreactive CD4+ clones was assigned by matching sequences to the sorted unstimulated Treg and non-Treg repertoires. Entries here come from immuneACCESS through TCRdb and include only in-frame sequences with V and J called. Some clones fail to appear in such tables; in the studies checked, an unresolved V gene covers under half of the shortfall, and the cause of the remainder is unknown. V and J calls and clone size are those listed in that table; D and trimming were worked out from the DNA. The sample table contains some 15,000 clones; only one count was recorded for about 46% of them. The ten biggest clones cover 7% to 9% of the sample.

Cells in the mixed lymphocyte reaction were cultured together at 37 degrees C for under seven days. After responder PBMCs were labelled with CFSE and stimulator PBMCs with Violet Dye, the two populations were combined at a 1:1 ratio. Sorted unstimulated T cells and proliferating T cells recovered from mixed lymphocyte reactions underwent TCRbeta CDR3 sequencing. Fresh whole blood from some eleven HLA-typed healthy donors was used to isolate PBMCs. After the mixed lymphocyte reaction, proliferating CFSE-low responder T cells were FACS-sorted for TCR sequencing. The germline V gene specifies SGHDN as CDR1 and FVKESK as CDR2. V is cut by 9 bases and J by 0 bases, and the space between the germline ends is 9 bases. The CDR3 contains 13 residues, cysteine and phenylalanine counted. Here the CDR3 DNA is all that survives: 39 bases in frame from base 1. This clone came up a few times. The specificity of this receptor is unknown. No base qualities exist here, and no much larger clone lies one base off it.

Recombination connected TRBV14 to TRBJ1-3; the D segment cannot be called with confidence. Sequencing was carried out using CFSE-low (dividing) CD4+ T cells sorted from an allogeneic mixed lymphocyte reaction. This sequence was found in a human donor in good health; the cells came from an allogeneic mixed lymphocyte reaction. The nucleotide sequence reads as follows: TGTGCCAGTGGGCTGAACTCTGGAAACACCATATATTTT. It codes for CASGLNSGNTIYF.